The 32 T cell receptor beta chains reported below all come from one sample, sequenced in a study of CD8 T cells in ankylosing spondylitis. Study outcomes and limitations: What seemed typical of ankylosing spondylitis blood was a TCR beta motif built from under 10 highly homologous variants.

One entry per CDR3 protein, called by TCRdb with MiXCR from the 5' RACE reads. The data hold 800,000 to 900,000 distinct CDR3 sequences, with roughly 10% observed a single time. Antigens for these TCRs are unknown. The source material was blood, either unsorted or a sorted T cell fraction (not recorded which). The origin of the receptors is a male donor with ankylosing spondylitis.

At least ten counts were recorded for this clonotype. The chain uses TRBV12-3 or TRBV12-4 and TRBJ2-3; D remains ambiguous. The V end was cut by 8 bases, the J end by 9 bases, with 12 bases between. This CDR3 is built from 11 residues. The CDR3 region has the DNA TGTGCCAGCGGGGTCTTTAGCACGCAGTATTTT. Residues: CASGVFSTQYF.

The sample holds a few counts of this clonotype. V usage is TRBV5-1 and J usage is TRBJ2-7; 7 bases are shared with TRBD1. The V and J ends lost 1 base and 8 bases, in that order; junction bases with no gene match: 12. Per germline, CDR1 SGHRS and CDR2 YFSETQ. This CDR3 is built from 15 residues. CDR3 DNA: TGCGCCAGCAGCTTGTGGTCAGGGGGACCTGAAAAGCAGTACTTC. Residues: CASSLWSGGPEKQYF.

This clonotype was found a few times. This chain links TRBV7-2 with TRBJ2-5; D is uncertain. V was shortened by 7 bases and J by 4 bases, with 16 bases between the two germline ends. CDR1 and CDR2 from the germline V gene are SGHTA and FQGNSA. The CDR3 spans 14 residues. CDR3 sequence (DNA): TGTGCCAGCACTCCGGCGAACTGGGGAGAGACCCAGTACTTC. Translation gives CASTPANWGETQYF.

The V call is TRBV20-1, the J call TRBJ2-1; D possibly corresponds to TRBD2 (5 bases). The germline V gene has CDR1 DFQATT and CDR2 SNEGSKA (reference sequence). Trimming shortened V by 6 bases and J by 0 bases, and 15 bases separated the two germline ends. This CDR3 has 15 residues. DNA of the CDR3: TGCAGTGCCCCTCGGTCGGGGTTCTCCTACAATGAGCAGTTCTTC. Its translation is CSAPRSGFSYNEQFF.

The chain employs TRBV30 and TRBJ2-1; 14 bases align to TRBD2. Germline V gives CDR1 GTSNPN, CDR2 SVGIG (reference sequence). The CDR3 has 16 amino acids. J lost 8 bases, V lost 0 bases, and 6 bases had no gene match. Here the CDR3 reads CAWSVFLGLAGDEQFF. In DNA form, the CDR3 reads TGTGCCTGGAGTGTATTCTTGGGACTAGCGGGAGATGAGCAGTTCTTC.

This clonotype was seen a handful of times. The rearrangement joins TRBV6-1 to TRBJ2-7; D tentatively reads TRBD1 or TRBD2 (5 bases each). The germline CDR1 and CDR2 sequences are MNHNS and SASEGT. CDR3 size: 14 residues. V lost 6 bases to trimming and J lost 6 bases, with 18 bases between them. CDR3: CASSRDPAAGEQYF. In nucleotides, the CDR3 is TGTGCCAGCAGCCGGGACCCCGCGGCAGGCGAGCAGTACTTC.

J is TRBJ2-1 and V is TRBV7-2; D might be TRBD1 (5 bases). CDR1 and CDR2 (germline): SGHTA, FQGNSA. Trimming pared 2 bases from V and 8 bases from J, leaving 10 bases between. CDR3 size: 13 residues. For the CDR3, the DNA is TGTGCCAGCAGCTTAAAAGCAGGGCATGAGCAGTTCTTC. This sequence encodes CASSLKAGHEQFF.

There are a few counts of this clonotype. This chain joins TRBV6-1 and TRBJ2-2; D ambiguous. Germline CDR1 and CDR2: MNHNS and SASEGT. The CDR3 is 13 residues long. V was pared by 6 bases and J by 2 bases, with 7 bases between. CDR3 sequence reads: CASRLLNTGELFF. As DNA, the CDR3 is TGTGCCAGCAGGCTACTTAACACCGGGGAGCTGTTTTTT.

CDR3 in DNA: TGTGCCAGCTCCGACAGTACCGGGGCCAACGTCCTGACTTTC. Protein sequence: CASSDSTGANVLTF. V is TRBV18 and J is TRBJ2-6; D might be TRBD1 (5 bases). This CDR3 comprises 14 residues. The ends were cut back, 6 bases at V and 4 bases at J, with 10 bases in the middle. In germline, CDR1 is KGHSH, CDR2 LQKENI.

This clonotype was picked up a small number of times. The genes are TRBV10-3 and TRBJ2-7, with no clear D. There are 12 residues in the CDR3. Trimming took 0 bases from V and 4 from J, leaving 4 bases between them. Looked up from germline, CDR1 is ENHRY and CDR2 is SYGVKD. CDR3 coding DNA: TGTGCCATCAGTGAGTCGCTTTACGAGCAGTACTTC. It yields the protein CAISESLYEQYF.

This clonotype was counted at least ten times. The chain employs TRBV4-3 and TRBJ2-7, with D perhaps being TRBD1 or TRBD2 (5 bases each). V gave up 6 bases and J gave up 2 bases, with 23 bases separating them. Germline CDR1 reads LGHNA; CDR2 reads YSLEER. The CDR3 runs to 17 residues. CDR3 amino acids: CASSPRAGTLIAYEQYF. The CDR3 DNA is TGCGCCAGCAGTCCGCGGGCAGGGACCCTTATTGCCTACGAGCAGTACTTC.

This clonotype turned up a few times. This chain uses TRBV7-9 with TRBJ1-5; weak D call: TRBD1 (5 bases). Between the trimmed V and J ends, which lost 3 bases and 5 bases, there was a span of 11 bases. The CDR3 runs 14 residues. Germline CDR1 and CDR2: SEHNR and FQNEAQ (reference sequence). The CDR3 sequence is CASSFKGDDQPQHF. For the CDR3, the DNA is TGTGCCAGCAGCTTCAAAGGGGACGATCAGCCCCAGCATTTT.

This clonotype has a count of ten or more. This sequence joins TRBV27 and TRBJ2-7; weak D call: TRBD2 (6 bases). With 8 bases removed from V and 2 bases from J, the gap between germline ends came to 25 bases. The CDR3 spans 17 residues. Germline V gene sequence: CDR1 MNHEY, CDR2 SMNVEV (reference sequence). The CDR3 DNA reads TGTGCCAGCGTTGGTCGAAGCGGGCCCGCTGGGGCCTACGAGCAGTACTTC. Translated, it gives CASVGRSGPAGAYEQYF.

This chain joins TRBV7-2 and TRBJ2-7; D remains unclear. The V end was cut by 3 bases, the J end by 4 bases, with 22 bases between. Germline CDR1 reads SGHTA; CDR2 reads FQGNSA. The CDR3 spans 17 residues. CDR3 DNA sequence: TGTGCCAGCAGCTTCGCGATTGGAAGGGCCCTCCTTTACGAGCAGTACTTC. Its translation: CASSFAIGRALLYEQYF.

This clonotype has just a few counts. This chain connects TRBV6-1 to TRBJ2-1, with TRBD2 identical over 12 bases. The CDR3 runs 15 residues. V was pared by 5 bases and J by 10 bases, with 9 bases of the junction left unmatched. Germline CDR1 reads MNHNS; CDR2 reads SASEGT. The CDR3 DNA follows: TGTGCCAGCAGTAGAGCTAGCGGGAGGGCGGGCGAGCAGTTCTTC. This translates into CASSRASGRAGEQFF.

V gene TRBV5-8 combines with J gene TRBJ2-5, with D hard to call. The CDR3 length is 14 residues. The V gene's germline CDR1 is SGHTS and CDR2 YDEGEE. Between the trimmed V and J ends, which lost 6 bases and 1 base, there was a span of 13 bases. CDR3 amino acids: CASTITPTQETQYF. CDR3 in DNA: TGTGCCAGCACCATTACTCCCACCCAAGAGACCCAGTACTTC.

CDR3 amino acids: CASSRWTSGQSSYNEQFF. The CDR3 bases are TGCGCCAGCAGTCGATGGACTAGCGGGCAGAGCTCCTACAATGAGCAGTTCTTC. This sequence joins TRBV4-3 and TRBJ2-1; 11 bases fit TRBD2. Germline-derived CDR1 and CDR2 are LGHNA and YSLEER. This CDR3 has 18 residues. V gave up 6 bases and J gave up 0 bases; unmatched junction bases: 10.

The chain recombines TRBV27 with TRBJ2-1, with D uncertain. Per germline, CDR1 MNHEY and CDR2 SMNVEV (reference sequence). V lost 3 bases, J lost 6 bases, and 9 bases lay in between. The length of the CDR3 is 13 residues. The CDR3 protein is CASSFTGGNEQFF. The CDR3 DNA is TGTGCCAGCAGTTTTACGGGTGGCAATGAGCAGTTCTTC.

This clonotype was detected many times. J is TRBJ1-2 and V is TRBV6-2 or TRBV6-3; D call uncertain. CDR1 and CDR2 (germline): MNHEY, SVGEGT. V lost 0 bases and J 7 bases, leaving 15 bases between the germline ends. CDR3 size: 15 residues. The CDR3 here is CASSYSVPSPSGYTF. The CDR3 DNA follows: TGTGCCAGCAGTTACTCGGTCCCAAGCCCTTCTGGCTACACCTTC.

A few counts support this clonotype. V usage is TRBV27 and J usage is TRBJ1-5; D is ambiguous. V was pared by 5 bases and J by 5 bases, with 13 bases between. CDR1 and CDR2 from the germline V gene are MNHEY and SMNVEV (reference sequence). CDR3 length: 14 amino acids. The CDR3 is CASSLTWPDQPQHF. CDR3 DNA: TGTGCCAGCAGTCTGACATGGCCAGATCAGCCCCAGCATTTT.

This clonotype was observed a few times. The rearrangement links TRBV20-1 to TRBJ2-1; D is undetermined. This CDR3 has 12 amino acids. The germline V gene has CDR1 DFQATT and CDR2 SNEGSKA (reference sequence). V lost 4 bases, J lost 4 bases, and 8 bases lay in between. CDR3 residues: CSATVQYNEQFF. DNA for the CDR3: TGCAGTGCTACAGTCCAGTACAATGAGCAGTTCTTC.

This clonotype was seen repeatedly, ten times or more. V and J are TRBV20-1 and TRBJ2-7, with D unclear. This CDR3 contains 10 residues. The V gene lost 5 bases and the J gene lost 2 bases, with 4 bases spanning the gap. Germline values: CDR1 DFQATT, CDR2 SNEGSKA (reference sequence). The CDR3 DNA is TGCAGTGCTGGGACCTACGAGCAGTACTTC. Protein sequence: CSAGTYEQYF.

At least ten counts were recorded for this clonotype. This sequence joins TRBV7-2 and TRBJ1-1; a possible D gene is TRBD1 (5 bases). Germline lookup yields CDR1 SGHTA and CDR2 FQGNSA. This CDR3 contains 14 residues. V shed 0 bases and J shed 5 bases, with 10 bases lying between them. The CDR3 sequence is CASSLAVGRTEAFF. CDR3 DNA: TGTGCCAGCAGCTTAGCAGTGGGGCGGACTGAAGCTTTCTTT.

The chain recombines TRBV28 with TRBJ2-1; D tentatively fits TRBD1 or TRBD2 (5 bases each). The CDR3 has 14 residues. Trimming shortened V by 8 bases and J by 2 bases, and 13 bases separated the two germline ends. Looked up from germline, CDR1 is MDHEN and CDR2 is SYDVKM. CDR3 in DNA: TGTGCCAGCGATCCCGTGGGGGCCTACAATGAGCAGTTCTTC. This codes for CASDPVGAYNEQFF.

This clonotype was seen more than once but under ten times. The chain uses TRBV7-2 and TRBJ2-3; 7 bases map to TRBD2. The CDR3 extends over 12 amino acids. Germline lookup yields CDR1 SGHTA and CDR2 FQGNSA. Trimming took 8 bases from V and 1 from J; bases not matched to a gene: 0. CDR3 DNA sequence: TGTGCCAGCGGGAGGGGCACAGATACGCAGTATTTT. It encodes CASGRGTDTQYF.

This clonotype has only a few counts. This sequence joins TRBV9 and TRBJ2-2, with D possibly TRBD1 on 6 matching bases. CDR3 length: 14 residues. Looked up from germline, CDR1 is SGDLS and CDR2 is YYNGEE. Trimming took 4 bases from V and 5 from J, leaving 12 bases between them. CDR3 coding DNA: TGTGCCAGCAGCCCTGGACAGATAACCGGGGAGCTGTTTTTT. Protein: CASSPGQITGELFF.

There are a few counts of this clonotype. The chain joins TRBV6-1 to TRBJ1-5, with a tentative D call TRBD1 (6 bases). V lost 5 bases and J lost 6, with 26 bases in between. The CDR3 is 18 amino acids. Germline CDR1 reads MNHNS; CDR2 reads SASEGT. The CDR3 loop is CASSRAGGGEVLSQPQHF. In nucleotides, the CDR3 is TGTGCCAGCAGTAGGGCAGGCGGGGGCGAGGTGTTGAGTCAGCCCCAGCATTTT.

This clonotype was recorded at least ten times. The J gene is TRBJ2-1, the V gene TRBV15, with TRBD2 identical over 9 bases. Trimming removed 4 bases from V and 7 bases from J; junction bases left unmatched: 8. This CDR3 has 15 amino acids. Germline values: CDR1 LNHNV, CDR2 YYDKDF (reference sequence). CDR3 in DNA: TGTGCCACCAGCACTAGGCGGGGGGGGATGAATGAGCAGTTCTTC. It is translated as CATSTRRGGMNEQFF.

V gene TRBV29-1 combines with J gene TRBJ2-2, with 8 bases fitting TRBD2. Germline V gene lookup returns CDR1 SQVTM and CDR2 ANQGSEA. The CDR3 totals 18 residues. After removal of 6 bases from V and 7 bases from J, the junction contained 22 bases not matched to a gene. DNA for the CDR3: TGCAGCGTGGCCCGCAGTTGGACTAGCCAAAGAGGAGGCGGGGAGCTGTTTTTT. It is translated as CSVARSWTSQRGGGELFF.

The CDR3 region is CSVAGGSGNQPQHF. The CDR3 nucleotides are TGCAGCGTTGCGGGAGGGTCGGGCAATCAGCCCCAGCATTTT. The J gene is TRBJ1-5, the V gene TRBV29-1; D not certain. Germline V CDR1 and CDR2: SQVTM, ANQGSEA. The CDR3 consists of 14 residues. Trimming stripped 4 bases from V and 2 bases from J, with 12 bases between.

This clonotype was observed a handful of times. The chain is built from TRBV6-1 and TRBJ2-7; D possibly matches TRBD1 or TRBD2 (5 bases each). Trimming pared 9 bases from V and 7 bases from J, leaving 28 bases between. Germline assignment: CDR1 MNHNS and CDR2 SASEGT. The CDR3 loop spans 16 amino acids. CDR3: CASILGTARVGEEQYF. CDR3 sequence (DNA): TGTGCCAGTATCCTTGGGACGGCCCGAGTAGGCGAAGAGCAGTACTTC.

V usage is TRBV4-1 and J usage is TRBJ2-2; D not resolved. CDR1 MGHRA and CDR2 YSYEKL come from the germline V gene. CDR3 length: 15 amino acids. Trimming left V 2 bases short and J 5 bases short, with 12 bases between. CDR3 DNA sequence: TGCGCCAGCAGCCAACCGGTCACAGCTACCGGGGAGCTGTTTTTT. It yields the protein CASSQPVTATGELFF.